This entry is about one TCR beta chain. Its antigen is not identified. The sample is drawn from a study of post-analysis software for immune sequencing data. Background on the study: Patients with relapsing-remitting, secondary progressive and progressive-relapsing multiple sclerosis courses were all represented. Study results and caveats: In patients, a few TRBV segments were more frequent than in controls, with TRBV5-6, TRBV5-1 and TRBV20-1 among them.

The library was made from cDNA and included unique molecular identifiers. Each sample of about 0.9 to 10 million input T cells yielded 500,000 or so cDNA molecules, so each molecule approximated one T cell. TCRdb recomputed calls from the PCR reads with MiXCR, one row per CDR3 protein. The sample records a few hundred thousand distinct CDR3 sequences, roughly 40% being singletons. The CDR3 has 14 amino acids. Germline lookup yields CDR1 DFQATT and CDR2 SNEGSKA (reference sequence). The clonotype was recovered from a girl aged 2 to 9 with multiple sclerosis. Input material: blood. This chain uses TRBV20-1 with TRBJ2-4; the D call may be TRBD1 or TRBD2 (5 bases each). The end of the DNA fits TRBJ2-7 better, so the J call may be wrong. The CDR3 DNA is TGCAGTGCTAGTAGACCACTGGGGGAGCACGAGCAGTACTTC. It codes for CSASRPLGEHEQYF.